This TCR beta chain was captured by sequencing in a study of vaccination and CD4 T cells after COVID-19 (dated by TCRdb to 2022 to 2024). The study in broad terms: SARS-CoV-2 positivity had been established in the convalescent patients by nasal swab PCR, and mild disease was recorded in some 10 of these patients and severe disease in one. Six males and four females were included in the convalescent cohort, with two Hispanic individuals, seven Caucasians, two Asians and one multiracial person represented. Two doses of either the Pfizer-BioNTech BNT162b2 vaccine (n=8) or the Moderna mRNA-1273 vaccine (n=2) were administered to participants. Post-COVID blood samples from convalescent patients were collected a median of about 100 days after diagnosis, with a range of about 35 to 161 days. Post-vaccine blood samples were obtained a median of around 74 days after the second vaccine dose, with a range of about 13 to 250 days. Culture stimuli were overlapping spike peptide pools from SARS-CoV-2 and from the common cold coronaviruses HCoV-NL63, HCoV-OC43 and HCoV-229E. In control cultures, a CEFX viral epitope pool was used as positive control, an HIV-1 Nef peptide pool was used as negative control, or no peptide was added. The spike-specific CD4+ TCR repertoire was compared before and after mRNA vaccination in over 9 COVID-19 convalescent patients and a handful of infection-naive healthy vaccine recipients. Study-wide conclusions, independent of this receptor: The number of convalescent patients in the study was relatively small, and the study did not examine early timepoints following natural infection. Of the vaccine-specific clones in convalescent patients, 304 of 307, or nearly all, reacted only to SARS-CoV-2 spike and did not cross-react with common cold coronaviruses. Among the post-vaccine SARS-CoV-2-reactive clones in convalescent patients, a median approximately 90% showed up only after vaccination, which suggests vaccine-specific priming. An increase in the median number of SARS-CoV-2-reactive clonotypes from approximately 21 after infection to 38 after vaccination was observed, but the change was not found to be significant.

CDR1 KGHDR and CDR2 SFDVKD were looked up in the germline V gene. Taken from cysteine to phenylalanine, the CDR3 has 19 residues. Only the CDR3 DNA stays, 57 bases, in frame from base 1. Germline trimming amounts to 3 bases on V and 4 bases on J, with 8 as the count of junction bases outside the gene matches. Reading the label with the study, this specimen's treatment or condition is: roughly 10-day PBMC culture with coronavirus spike peptide pools or control peptides (ViraFEST assay). The ViraFEST assay was used in the study, in which antigen-specific T cells were expanded with peptide pools and expanded clonotypes were subsequently identified by TCR sequencing. The positive SARS-CoV-2 PCR tests of the convalescent patients were dated from March to December 2020, before the Alpha, Beta and Delta variants emerged in the United States. PBMCs were cultured at roughly 2 million per well in IMDM supplemented with approximately 5% human AB serum and 10 IU/ml IL-2, with about 9 ug/ml peptide pools added. Half of the culture medium was replaced with fresh IL-2-containing medium on days 3 and 7. After around 11 days of culture, CD4+ T cells were isolated by negative selection using the EasySep CD4+ T cell isolation kit. PBMCs were separated from whole blood using Ficoll-Paque Plus gradient centrifugation and then either used fresh or cryopreserved at -140C. Triplicate wells were generally used for each culture condition.

The library came from PCR. At the Johns Hopkins FTIC core, DNA from the cultured CD4+ T cells underwent TCR sequencing with the Oncomine TCR Beta short-read assay. Genomic DNA was extracted from the cultured CD4+ T cells with the QIAamp micro DNA kit. Oncomine TCR Beta libraries from cultured CD4+ T cells were pooled using unique dual indexes and sequenced on an Illumina iSeq 100. Processing in the source paper ran as follows. Non-productive sequences were filtered out, and CDR3s that did not start with C, did not end with F or W, or were shorter than 7 amino acids were discarded. Antigen-specific clonotypes were identified using the MANAFEST web application through comparison of peptide-stimulated wells with reference and other culture wells. Positive clones required FDR below 0.05, an odds ratio above 5, and productive frequency above 0.1% in at least two of three replicate wells. A clonotype was classed as cross-reactive if the clonotype showed significant expansion both in SARS-CoV-2 spike wells and in at least one common cold coronavirus spike condition. CDR3 homology was assessed with Levenshtein distances (stringdist) and unrooted phylogenetic trees (ape) in R version 3.6.1. TCRdb passed the public sequencing reads through fastp at Q25 and MiXCR, retaining productive beta sequences. Each record represents a unique CDR3 protein, reported with the most common genes and DNA among its rows. TCRdb's processing, not the authors' own work, is the source of the V and J calls. The sample data list approximately 14,000 distinct CDR3 sequences, and more than 65% of these were observed just once. The biggest ten clones account for about 18% of the sample.

As regards this clonotype: The clone's antigen remains unknown. No per-base quality is available; no much larger clone lies one base away.

The rearrangement joined TRBV24-1 to TRBJ2-6; 13 central bases correspond to TRBD2. Sequenced input: CD4+ T cells from blood, cultured in vitro. This clonotype originated in a human donor who had recovered from COVID-19. In nucleotide form, the sequence is TGTGCCACCAGTGATCCTAGACTAGCGGGAGGATCAGGGGCCAACGTCCTGACTTTC. This translates into CATSDPRLAGGSGANVLTF.